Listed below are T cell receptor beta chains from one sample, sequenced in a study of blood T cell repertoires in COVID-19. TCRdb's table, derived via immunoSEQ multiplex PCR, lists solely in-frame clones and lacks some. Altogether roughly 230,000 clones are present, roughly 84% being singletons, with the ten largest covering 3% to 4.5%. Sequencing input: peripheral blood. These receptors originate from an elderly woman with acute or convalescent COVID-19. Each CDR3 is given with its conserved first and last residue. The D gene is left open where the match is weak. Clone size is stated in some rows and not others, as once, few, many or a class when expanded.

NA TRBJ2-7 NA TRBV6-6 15 TGTGCCAGCAGTTACACTGCGGGTAGCTCCTACGAGCAGTACTTC CASSYTAGSSYEQYF
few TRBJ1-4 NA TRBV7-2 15 TGTGCCAGCAGCTTAGGGACAGCCGCTAATGAAAAACTGTTTTTT CASSLGTAANEKLFF
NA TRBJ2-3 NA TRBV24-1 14 TGTGCCACCAGTCCCTCGGCAGGGACAGATACGCAGTATTTT CATSPSAGTDTQYF
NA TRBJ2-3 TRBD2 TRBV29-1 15 TGCAGCGTGTCGTGGGGCCTAGCGGACACAGATACGCAGTATTTT CSVSWGLADTDTQYF
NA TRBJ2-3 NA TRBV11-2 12 TGTGCCAGCAGCCCCCCGGCAGATACGCAGTATTTT CASSPPADTQYF
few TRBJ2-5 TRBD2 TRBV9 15 TGTGCCAGCAGCGTGGCGGGGGGCCCTCTGGAGACCCAGTACTTC CASSVAGGPLETQYF
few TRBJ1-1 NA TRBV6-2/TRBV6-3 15 TGTGCCAGCAGTTGGACAGAGGCGATGAACACTGAAGCTTTCTTT CASSWTEAMNTEAFF
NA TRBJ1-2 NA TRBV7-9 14 TGTGCCAGCAGCAGGGGAGACATTGACTATGGCTACACCTTC CASSRGDIDYGYTF
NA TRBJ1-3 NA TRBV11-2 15 TGTGCCAGCAGCACCAACAGGGATTTTGGAAACACCATATATTTT CASSTNRDFGNTIYF
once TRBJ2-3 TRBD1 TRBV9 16 TGTGCCAGCAGCGTACAGGGGGGACAGGGGAAAGATACGCAGTATTTT CASSVQGGQGKDTQYF
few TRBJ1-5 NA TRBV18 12 TGTGCCAGCTCTGAGGGTCAGGAGCCCCAGCATTTT CASSEGQEPQHF
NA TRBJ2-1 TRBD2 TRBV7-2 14 TGTGCCAGCAGCTTAGGACTAGCGAACCATGAGCAGTTCTTC CASSLGLANHEQFF
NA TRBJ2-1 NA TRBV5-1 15 TGCGCCAGCAGCTTGGATCCCGGCTCCTACAATGAGCAGTTCTTC CASSLDPGSYNEQFF
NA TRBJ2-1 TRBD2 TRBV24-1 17 TGTGCCACCAGTGATTTGGGGACTAGCGGGGGTGGCAATGAGCAGTTCTTC CATSDLGTSGGGNEQFF
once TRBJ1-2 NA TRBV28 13 TGTGCCAGCAGTTCGGAACAGGTTTATGGCTACACCTTC CASSSEQVYGYTF
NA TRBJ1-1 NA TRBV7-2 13 TGTGCCAGCAGCTTAGGAGAGAACACTGAAGCTTTCTTT CASSLGENTEAFF
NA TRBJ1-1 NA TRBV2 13 TGTGCCAGCAGTAACAGTGGGAACACTGAAGCTTTCTTT CASSNSGNTEAFF
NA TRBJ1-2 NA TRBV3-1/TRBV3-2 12 TGTGCCAGCAGCCAACAGGGGTTAGGCTACACCTTC CASSQQGLGYTF
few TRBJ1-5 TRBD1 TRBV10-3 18 TGTGCCATCAGTCCCACGGGACAGGGGTCTTATAGCAATCAGCCCCAGCATTTT CAISPTGQGSYSNQPQHF
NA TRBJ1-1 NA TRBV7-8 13 TGTGCCAGCAGGCCTGGCGGCCACACTGAAGCTTTCTTT CASRPGGHTEAFF
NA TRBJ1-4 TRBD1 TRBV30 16 TGTGCCTGGAGTGTCAACAGGGGACCGGGTAATGAAAAACTGTTTTTT CAWSVNRGPGNEKLFF
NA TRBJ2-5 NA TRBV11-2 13 TGTGCCAGCAGCTTAGATGCTACGAAGACCCAGTACTTC CASSLDATKTQYF
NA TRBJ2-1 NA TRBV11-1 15 TGTGCCAGCAGCCGAGGAGGGCTGAATGGCAATGAGCAGTTCTTC CASSRGGLNGNEQFF
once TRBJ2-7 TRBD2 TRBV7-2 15 TGTGCCAGCAGCGAACGACTAGCGGGAGCCTACGAGCAGTACTTC CASSERLAGAYEQYF
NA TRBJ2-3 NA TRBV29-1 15 TGCAGCGGATGTGAGGCATCCGGGGGCACAGATACGCAGTATTTT CSGCEASGGTDTQYF
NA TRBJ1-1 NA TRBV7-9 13 TGTGCCAGCAGCACTACATTGAACACTGAAGCTTTCTTT CASSTTLNTEAFF
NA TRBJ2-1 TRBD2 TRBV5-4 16 TGTGCCAGCAGCTTCCAGGCGGGGGGGCGAAACAATGAGCAGTTCTTC CASSFQAGGRNNEQFF
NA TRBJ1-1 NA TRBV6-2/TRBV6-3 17 TGTGCCAGCAGTTACCCGCAGGGAGGGAATAGAGACACTGAAGCTTTCTTT CASSYPQGGNRDTEAFF
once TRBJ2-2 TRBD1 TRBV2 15 TGTGCCAGCGCCCGGGACAGGGGCGACACCGGGGAGCTGTTTTTT CASARDRGDTGELFF
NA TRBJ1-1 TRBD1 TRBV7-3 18 TGTGCCAGCAGCTTAGTAGGAGGTCGGACAGGGGGAAGTGCTGAAGCTTTCTTT CASSLVGGRTGGSAEAFF
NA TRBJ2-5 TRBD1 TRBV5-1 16 TGCGCCAGCAGCTTGGGACAGGGGACGAAAAAAGAGACCCAGTACTTC CASSLGQGTKKETQYF
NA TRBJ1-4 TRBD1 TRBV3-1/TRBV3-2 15 TGTGCCAGCAGCCAAGCCGCACAGGGGGCTGGAAAACTGTTTTTT CASSQAAQGAGKLFF
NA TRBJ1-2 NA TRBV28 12 TGTGCCACCGGCGGGGAAAACTATGGCTACACCTTC CATGGENYGYTF
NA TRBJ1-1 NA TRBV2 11 TGTGCCAGCAGTGCTTCAGCTGAAGCTTTCTTT CASSASAEAFF
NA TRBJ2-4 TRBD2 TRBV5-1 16 TGCGCCAGCAGCTCCGCTAGCGGGGGGCTGAAAAACATTCAGTACTTC CASSSASGGLKNIQYF
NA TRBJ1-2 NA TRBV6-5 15 TGTGCCAGCATTTTAGGCGGGGGAATCCTCCATGGCTACACCTTC CASILGGGILHGYTF
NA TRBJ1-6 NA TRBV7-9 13 TGTGCCAGCAGCTTAGCGAGGGAGTCACCCCTCCACTTT CASSLARESPLHF
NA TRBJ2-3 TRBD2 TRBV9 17 TGTGCCAGCAGCGTAGAGCTTAGCGGGGGGGCCACAGATACGCAGTATTTT CASSVELSGGATDTQYF
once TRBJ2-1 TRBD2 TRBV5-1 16 TGCGCCAGCAGCTTAAGGACTAGCGGGGGGAACAATGAGCAGTTCTTC CASSLRTSGGNNEQFF
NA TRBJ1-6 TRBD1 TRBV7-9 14 TGTGCCAGCAGGACGGACAGGGGAAATTCACCCCTCCACTTT CASRTDRGNSPLHF